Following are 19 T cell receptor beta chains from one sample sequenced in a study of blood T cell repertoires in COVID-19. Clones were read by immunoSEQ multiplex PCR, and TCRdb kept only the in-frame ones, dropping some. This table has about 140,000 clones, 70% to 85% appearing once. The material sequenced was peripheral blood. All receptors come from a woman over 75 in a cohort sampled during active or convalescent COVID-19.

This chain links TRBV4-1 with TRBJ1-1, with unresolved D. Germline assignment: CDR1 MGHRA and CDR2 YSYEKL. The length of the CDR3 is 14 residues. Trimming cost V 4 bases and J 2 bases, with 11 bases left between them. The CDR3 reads CASSPSPVNTEAFF. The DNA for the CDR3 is TGCGCCAGCAGCCCCTCTCCAGTAAACACTGAAGCTTTCTTT.

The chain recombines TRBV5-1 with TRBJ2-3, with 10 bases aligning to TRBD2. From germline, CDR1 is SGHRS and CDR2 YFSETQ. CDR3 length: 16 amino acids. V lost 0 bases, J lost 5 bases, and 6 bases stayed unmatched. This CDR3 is CASSLGPSGGQDTQYF. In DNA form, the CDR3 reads TGCGCCAGCAGCTTGGGTCCTAGCGGGGGACAAGATACGCAGTATTTT.

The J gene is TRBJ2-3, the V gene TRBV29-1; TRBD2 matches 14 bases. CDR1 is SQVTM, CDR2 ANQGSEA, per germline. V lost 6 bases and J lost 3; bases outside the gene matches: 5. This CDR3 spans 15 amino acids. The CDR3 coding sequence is TGCAGCGTGACTAGCGGGGGGGCCGGGACAGATACGCAGTATTTT. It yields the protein CSVTSGGAGTDTQYF.

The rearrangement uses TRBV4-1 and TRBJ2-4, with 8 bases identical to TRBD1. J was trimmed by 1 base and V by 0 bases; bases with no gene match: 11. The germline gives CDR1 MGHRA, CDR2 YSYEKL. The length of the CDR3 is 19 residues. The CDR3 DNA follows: TGCGCCAGCAGCCAAGAAGGACAGGGCCAGGGTGGGGCCAAAAACATTCAGTACTTC. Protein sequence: CASSQEGQGQGGAKNIQYF.

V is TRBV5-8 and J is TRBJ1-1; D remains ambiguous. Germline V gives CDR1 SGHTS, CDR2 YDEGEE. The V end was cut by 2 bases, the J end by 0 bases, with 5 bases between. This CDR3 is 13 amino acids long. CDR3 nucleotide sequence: TGTGCCAGCAGCTTAATTATGAACACTGAAGCTTTCTTT. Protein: CASSLIMNTEAFF. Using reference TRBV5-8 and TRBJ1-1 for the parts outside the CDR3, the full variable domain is EAGVTQSPTHLIKTRGQQATLRCSPISGHTSVYWYQQALGLGLQFLLWYDEGEERNRGNFPPRFSGRQFPNYSSELNVNALELEDSALYLCASSLIMNTEAFFGQGTRLTVV.

CDR3 coding DNA: TGTGCCAGCAGTACCAACGGCCGACAGAGGCGCCAAGAGACCCAGTACTTC. Translating it yields CASSTNGRQRRQETQYF. V gene TRBV6-2 or TRBV6-3 combines with J gene TRBJ2-5, with a weak D call TRBD1 (5 bases). V was clipped by 5 bases and J by 1 base, with 20 bases between them. Looked up from germline, CDR1 is MNHEY and CDR2 is SVGEGT. The CDR3 contains 17 residues.

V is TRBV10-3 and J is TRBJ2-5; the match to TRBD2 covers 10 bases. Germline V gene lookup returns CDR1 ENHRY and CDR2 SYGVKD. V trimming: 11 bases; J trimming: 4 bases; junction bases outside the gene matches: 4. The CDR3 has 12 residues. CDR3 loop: CAVAGGRETQYF. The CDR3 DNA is TGTGCCGTAGCGGGGGGAAGAGAGACCCAGTACTTC.

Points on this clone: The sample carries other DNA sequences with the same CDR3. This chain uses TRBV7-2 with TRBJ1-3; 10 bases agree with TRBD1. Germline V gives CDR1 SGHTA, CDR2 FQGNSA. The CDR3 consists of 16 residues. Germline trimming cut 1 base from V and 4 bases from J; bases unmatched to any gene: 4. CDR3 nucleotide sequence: TGTGCCAGCAGCTTAGGGACAGGGGGAACCGGAAACACCATATATTTT. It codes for CASSLGTGGTGNTIYF.

The DNA for the CDR3 is TGTGCCAGTACCTACTATGACACCGGGGAGCTGTTTTTT. Its protein is CASTYYDTGELFF. This chain uses TRBV19 with TRBJ2-2; D not certain. The CDR3 covers 13 residues. V was cut by 7 bases and J by 3 bases, with 9 bases left in between. Per the germline V gene, CDR1 is LNHDA and CDR2 is SQIVND (reference sequence).

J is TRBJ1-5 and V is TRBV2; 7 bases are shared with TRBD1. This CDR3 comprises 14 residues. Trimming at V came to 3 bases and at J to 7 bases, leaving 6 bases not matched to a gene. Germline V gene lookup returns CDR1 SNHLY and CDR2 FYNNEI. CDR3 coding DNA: TGTGCCAGCAGTGAGGACAGGAATGGCCAGCCCCAGCATTTT. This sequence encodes CASSEDRNGQPQHF.

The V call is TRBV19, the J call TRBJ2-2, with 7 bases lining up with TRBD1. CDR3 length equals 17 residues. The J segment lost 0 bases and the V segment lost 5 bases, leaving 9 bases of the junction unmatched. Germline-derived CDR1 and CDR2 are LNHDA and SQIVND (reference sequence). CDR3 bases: TGTGCCAGTAGTGTAACGACAGGGTTCGCGAACACCGGGGAGCTGTTTTTT. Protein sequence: CASSVTTGFANTGELFF.

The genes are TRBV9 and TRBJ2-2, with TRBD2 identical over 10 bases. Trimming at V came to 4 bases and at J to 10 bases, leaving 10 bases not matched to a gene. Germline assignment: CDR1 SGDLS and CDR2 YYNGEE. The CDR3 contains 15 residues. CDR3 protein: CASSPDLAGATELFF. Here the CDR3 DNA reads TGTGCCAGCAGCCCCGATCTAGCGGGGGCGACGGAGCTGTTTTTT.

This CDR3 is CASSPLAGSSTDTQYF. In DNA form, the CDR3 reads TGCGCCAGCAGCCCCTTAGCGGGATCCAGCACAGATACGCAGTATTTT. This sequence joins TRBV5-1 and TRBJ2-3; TRBD2 matches 8 bases. J was trimmed by 0 bases and V by 4 bases; bases with no gene match: 7. The CDR3 covers 16 residues. Germline assignment: CDR1 SGHRS and CDR2 YFSETQ.

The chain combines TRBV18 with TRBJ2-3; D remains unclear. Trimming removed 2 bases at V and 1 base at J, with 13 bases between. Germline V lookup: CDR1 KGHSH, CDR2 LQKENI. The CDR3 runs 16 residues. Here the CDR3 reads CASSPGSLIRTDTQYF. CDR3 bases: TGTGCCAGCTCACCAGGTAGCTTAATTCGCACAGATACGCAGTATTTT.

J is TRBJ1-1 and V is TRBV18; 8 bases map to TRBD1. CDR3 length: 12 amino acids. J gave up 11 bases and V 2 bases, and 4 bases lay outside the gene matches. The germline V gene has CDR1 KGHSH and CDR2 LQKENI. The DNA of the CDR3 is TGTGCCAGCTCACCAACAGGGGGTTCGGCTTTCTTT. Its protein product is CASSPTGGSAFF.

CDR3 sequence reads: CASSLGETATYGYTF. Written as DNA, the CDR3 is TGTGCCAGCAGCCTTGGAGAGACGGCTACCTATGGCTACACCTTC. V usage is TRBV7-9 and J usage is TRBJ1-2; D gene ambiguous. The germline V gene encodes CDR1 SEHNR and CDR2 FQNEAQ (reference sequence). V was shortened by 5 bases and J by 4 bases, with 17 bases between the two germline ends. The CDR3 contains 15 residues.

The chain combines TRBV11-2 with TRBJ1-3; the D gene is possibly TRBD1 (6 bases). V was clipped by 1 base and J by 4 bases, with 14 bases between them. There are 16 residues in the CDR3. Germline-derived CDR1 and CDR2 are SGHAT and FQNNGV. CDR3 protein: CASSLGPGTSGNTIYF. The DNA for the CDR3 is TGTGCCAGCAGCTTAGGTCCGGGGACATCAGGAAACACCATATATTTT.

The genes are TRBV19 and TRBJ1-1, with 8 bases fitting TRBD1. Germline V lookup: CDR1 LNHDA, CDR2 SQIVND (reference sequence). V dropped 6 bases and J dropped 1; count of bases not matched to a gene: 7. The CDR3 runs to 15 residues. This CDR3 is CASRIQGAGNTEAFF. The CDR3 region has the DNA TGTGCCAGTAGGATCCAGGGGGCAGGGAACACTGAAGCTTTCTTT.

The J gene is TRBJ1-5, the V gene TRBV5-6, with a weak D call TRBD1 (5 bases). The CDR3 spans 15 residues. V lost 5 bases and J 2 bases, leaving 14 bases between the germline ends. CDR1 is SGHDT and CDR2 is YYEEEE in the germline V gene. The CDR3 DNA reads TGTGCCAGCAGTACGGCCGGGGGAGGCAATCAGCCCCAGCATTTT. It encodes CASSTAGGGNQPQHF.